The TCR beta chain described here comes from a study of vaccination effects on CD4 cells after COVID-19. With the ViraFEST assay, the study expanded antigen-specific CD4+ T cells using viral peptide pools, then sequenced them. When around 10 days of culture had elapsed, CD4+ T cells were isolated. According to the study, vaccine recipients showed no prior SARS-CoV-2 infection and negative nucleocapsid antibodies. The V segment lost 7 bases and the J segment 6 bases; nucleotides outside the gene matches: 2. The CDR3 is 11 residues long. Germline V gene lookup returns CDR1 MNHEY and CDR2 SVGAGI. As to this clone: Its antigen is still unknown.

Here immunoSEQ multiplex PCR was the method, and the copy in TCRdb shows in-frame clones only, minus some. The repertoire holds about 21,000 clones, with approximately 81% as singletons. The receptor was derived from a human donor who received a COVID-19 vaccine. The rearrangement links TRBV6-5 to TRBJ1-1; 7 nucleotides align to TRBD1. The sequences come from CD4+ T cells from PBMCs cultured with HCoV-NL63 spike peptides, collected before COVID-19 vaccination. CDR3 in amino acids: CASTRGAEAFF. The CDR3 DNA is TGTGCCAGCACCAGGGGGGCTGAAGCTTTCTTT.